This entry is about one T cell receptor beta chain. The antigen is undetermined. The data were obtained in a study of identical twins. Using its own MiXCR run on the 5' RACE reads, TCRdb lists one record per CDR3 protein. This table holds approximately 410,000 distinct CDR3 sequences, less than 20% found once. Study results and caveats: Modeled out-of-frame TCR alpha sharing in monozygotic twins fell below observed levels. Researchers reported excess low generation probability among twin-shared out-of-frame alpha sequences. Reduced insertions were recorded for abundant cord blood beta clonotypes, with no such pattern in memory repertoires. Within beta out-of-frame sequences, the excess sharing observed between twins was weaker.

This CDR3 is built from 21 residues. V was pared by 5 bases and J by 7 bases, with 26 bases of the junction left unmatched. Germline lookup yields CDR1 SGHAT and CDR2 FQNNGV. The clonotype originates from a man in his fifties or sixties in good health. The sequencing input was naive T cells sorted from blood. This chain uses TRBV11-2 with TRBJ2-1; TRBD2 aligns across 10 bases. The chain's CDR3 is CASSPPPSASGGVQEGNEQFF. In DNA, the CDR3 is TGTGCCAGCAGCCCCCCCCCCTCAGCTAGCGGGGGAGTGCAAGAGGGGAATGAGCAGTTCTTC.